The rows below give T cell receptor beta chains drawn from one sample of a study of T-cell memory formation after mild COVID-19. MiXCR, run by TCRdb on the 5' RACE reads, gives a single entry per CDR3 protein. The sample shows 470,000 or so distinct CDR3 sequences, 20% of them seen only once. Sequenced material: PBMCs or a T cell subset sorted from them (not recorded which). Source of these receptors: an adult woman who had mild COVID-19 (a few samples of this study predate the infection). Cell type and time point are not known. The CDR3 runs from the conserved cysteine through the conserved F or W. D genes are given only for firm matches. Clone sizes are given selectively: once, few, many, or a class where the clone is expanded.

DNA: TGTGCCAGCAGCCAAGATCCCCCCCCTGCCTACTCTGGAAACACCATATATTTT
CDR3: CASSQDPPPAYSGNTIYF
size: .
D: .
J: TRBJ1-3
V: TRBV4-2

DNA: TGTGCCAGCAGCCGACTCCCGGACAGCGACACTGAAGCTTTCTTT
CDR3: CASSRLPDSDTEAFF
size: .
D: .
J: TRBJ1-1
V: TRBV4-2

DNA: TGTGCCAGCAGCTTAGGACAAGGCGGGGAGCTGTTTTTT
CDR3: CASSLGQGGELFF
size: few
D: .
J: TRBJ2-2
V: TRBV7-2

DNA: TGTGCCAGCAGGGAGCGGGACAGACTAGCCAAAAACATTCAGTACTTC
CDR3: CASRERDRLAKNIQYF
size: few
D: .
J: TRBJ2-4
V: TRBV6-5

DNA: TGTGCCAGCAGCTTATTTGGTCGCGGGAGGGTTAAAGAGACCCAGTACTTC
CDR3: CASSLFGRGRVKETQYF
size: few
D: TRBD2
J: TRBJ2-5
V: TRBV7-9

DNA: TGTGCCAGCAGCCACGTTGGACAGGGAGGGGCCTACGAGCAGTACTTC
CDR3: CASSHVGQGGAYEQYF
size: .
D: .
J: TRBJ2-7
V: TRBV11-1

DNA: TGTGCCAGCAGCTTAATGGGGACAGGCCGTAACTATGGCTACACCTTC
CDR3: CASSLMGTGRNYGYTF
size: .
D: TRBD1
J: TRBJ1-2
V: TRBV7-8

DNA: TGTGCCAGCAGTTTCGGGGAGAAGGACTTAGATACGCAGTATTTT
CDR3: CASSFGEKDLDTQYF
size: .
D: .
J: TRBJ2-3
V: TRBV6-2/TRBV6-3

DNA: TGCGCCAGCAGCCTTGCCGGGAGGGCCGGTGATGAGCAGTTCTTC
CDR3: CASSLAGRAGDEQFF
size: few
D: TRBD2
J: TRBJ2-1
V: TRBV5-1

DNA: TGTGCCAGCAGTTCCTGGACAGGGGGTATGGATACGCAGTATTTT
CDR3: CASSSWTGGMDTQYF
size: .
D: TRBD1
J: TRBJ2-3
V: TRBV27

DNA: TGTGCCTGGAGTGTTAGCGGGATCACAGATACGCAGTATTTT
CDR3: CAWSVSGITDTQYF
size: .
D: TRBD2
J: TRBJ2-3
V: TRBV30

DNA: TGCAGCGTTGTGGGGGAAACCTACGAGCAGTACTTC
CDR3: CSVVGETYEQYF
size: .
D: .
J: TRBJ2-7
V: TRBV29-1

DNA: TGTGCCAGCACCCTCGACCCCAGGGGCAATGGCTACACCTTC
CDR3: CASTLDPRGNGYTF
size: .
D: .
J: TRBJ1-2
V: TRBV27

DNA: TGCGCCAGCAGCTTGGAGGACGGGTCAGTGGTAAAACTGTTTTTT
CDR3: CASSLEDGSVVKLFF
size: .
D: .
J: TRBJ1-4
V: TRBV5-1

DNA: TGTGCCAGCACCGGAACAGGTTACACTGAAGCTTTCTTT
CDR3: CASTGTGYTEAFF
size: .
D: .
J: TRBJ1-1
V: TRBV6-5

DNA: TGTGCCAGCAGCGGACGGGACGGGAGCTATGGCTACACCTTC
CDR3: CASSGRDGSYGYTF
size: .
D: .
J: TRBJ1-2
V: TRBV9

DNA: TGCAGTGCTAGGGACTCCTATAGAGGGGAGCAGTACTTC
CDR3: CSARDSYRGEQYF
size: .
D: .
J: TRBJ2-7
V: TRBV20-1

DNA: TGCGCCAGCAGCTTGGTGGGACAGGGGACGGGGGAGCAGTACTTC
CDR3: CASSLVGQGTGEQYF
size: .
D: TRBD1
J: TRBJ2-7
V: TRBV5-1

DNA: TGTGCCAGCAGTGCACAGGGATTATCTTTTGGCTACACCTTC
CDR3: CASSAQGLSFGYTF
size: .
D: .
J: TRBJ1-2
V: TRBV2

DNA: TGTGCCAGCACCAGGTCTTTTGCCTCCTCTGGAAACACCATATATTTT
CDR3: CASTRSFASSGNTIYF
size: .
D: .
J: TRBJ1-3
V: TRBV11-1

DNA: TGTGCCAGTAGTATGGAAGGGGACACCGAAGCTTTCTTT
CDR3: CASSMEGDTEAFF
size: .
D: .
J: TRBJ1-1
V: TRBV19

DNA: TGCGCCAGCACAGCGGGACAAGAGACCCAGTACTTC
CDR3: CASTAGQETQYF
size: .
D: TRBD2
J: TRBJ2-5
V: TRBV5-1

DNA: TGTGCCAGCAGTGAAGCGGTGGATTACCAAGAGACCCAGTACTTC
CDR3: CASSEAVDYQETQYF
size: few
D: .
J: TRBJ2-5
V: TRBV2

DNA: TGTGCCAGCAGTTCTGACTATAACTATGGCTACACCTTC
CDR3: CASSSDYNYGYTF
size: .
D: .
J: TRBJ1-2
V: TRBV27

DNA: TGTGCCAGCAGCCCTTCGGGACTAGCGGGAACCGGGGAGCTGTTTTTT
CDR3: CASSPSGLAGTGELFF
size: few
D: TRBD2
J: TRBJ2-2
V: TRBV7-3

DNA: TGTGCCAGCAGCCCAACCCCCGGGACTAGCGGTAAAGAGACCCAGTACTTC
CDR3: CASSPTPGTSGKETQYF
size: .
D: TRBD2
J: TRBJ2-5
V: TRBV3-1

DNA: TGTGCCAGCAGGTTACGGGAGGCTTTAACAGATACGCAGTATTTT
CDR3: CASRLREALTDTQYF
size: .
D: TRBD2
J: TRBJ2-3
V: TRBV7-8

DNA: TGTGCCAGCAGCCCAGGGTTAGGAAACACTGAAGCTTTCTTT
CDR3: CASSPGLGNTEAFF
size: few
D: .
J: TRBJ1-1
V: TRBV7-9

DNA: TGTGCCAGCAGAGACCCCACAGGGGGCACTGAAGCTTTCTTT
CDR3: CASRDPTGGTEAFF
size: few
D: TRBD1
J: TRBJ1-1
V: TRBV27

DNA: TGCGCCAGCAGCTTGGCGTCTAGCGGGGGCCAAGAGACCCAGTACTTC
CDR3: CASSLASSGGQETQYF
size: few
D: TRBD2
J: TRBJ2-5
V: TRBV5-1

DNA: TGCAGCGCAGCAGGGAAATTCTTC
CDR3: CSAAGKFF
size: few
D: .
J: TRBJ2-1
V: TRBV29-1

DNA: TGTGCCAGCAGTCCCCACCGGGGGGAGCTGTTTTTT
CDR3: CASSPHRGELFF
size: many
D: .
J: TRBJ2-2
V: TRBV12-3/TRBV12-4

DNA: TGTGCCAGCAGTGCCCCCACGGGGAACACTGAAGCTTTCTTT
CDR3: CASSAPTGNTEAFF
size: few
D: .
J: TRBJ1-1
V: TRBV6-1

DNA: TGTGCCAGCAGCGTAGACGGGGTGAACACTGAAGCTTTCTTT
CDR3: CASSVDGVNTEAFF
size: few
D: .
J: TRBJ1-1
V: TRBV9

DNA: TGCGCCAGCAGGCCCCACTCTGGAAACACCATATATTTT
CDR3: CASRPHSGNTIYF
size: few
D: .
J: TRBJ1-3
V: TRBV5-1

DNA: TGTGCCAGCAGTGCCGGAGGGACTAGCGGAGAGACCCAGTACTTC
CDR3: CASSAGGTSGETQYF
size: few
D: TRBD2
J: TRBJ2-5
V: TRBV25-1

DNA: TGTGCCAGCAGTCCCGGCGGGGGGCGAAATGAAAAACTGTTTTTT
CDR3: CASSPGGGRNEKLFF
size: .
D: .
J: TRBJ1-4
V: TRBV12-3/TRBV12-4

DNA: TGCGCCAGCAGCCAAGGACCAGGGCAAGGCAATCAGCCCCAGCATTTT
CDR3: CASSQGPGQGNQPQHF
size: few
D: .
J: TRBJ1-5
V: TRBV4-1